The rows below give T cell receptor beta chains drawn from one sample of a study of blood T cell repertoires in COVID-19. Data came from immunoSEQ multiplex PCR; TCRdb stores just in-frame clones and leaves some out. The repertoire consists of 250,000 or so clones, with less than 90% occurring once and the leading ten covering 4.2%. The specimen sequenced was peripheral blood. These receptors came from a man aged 55 to 70 with acute or convalescent COVID-19. Each CDR3 is given with its conserved first and last residue. A D gene is named only where the DNA matches it firmly. Only some rows state a clone size, as once, few, many or a class for expanded clones.

d_gene | j_gene | abundance | v_gene | CDR3nt | CDR3aa
TRBD1 | TRBJ1-2 | . | TRBV3-1/TRBV3-2 | TGTGCCAGCAGCCGTCTCCGGGACAGCAATTCCTATGGCTACACCTTC | CASSRLRDSNSYGYTF
. | TRBJ1-4 | . | TRBV30 | TGTGCCTGGAGCCGGACTGCAACTAATGAAAAACTGTTTTTT | CAWSRTATNEKLFF
. | TRBJ1-2 | . | TRBV6-5 | TGTGCCAGCAGACAATTCCAGGGGACCTATGGCTACACCTTC | CASRQFQGTYGYTF
. | TRBJ1-2 | . | TRBV7-2 | TGTGCCAGCAGCTTACCAGGGGCCGTGGGCTACACCTTC | CASSLPGAVGYTF
TRBD1 | TRBJ2-3 | . | TRBV28 | TGTGCCAGCAGTCCCTGGACAGGGCGCGGCACAGATACGCAGTATTTT | CASSPWTGRGTDTQYF
TRBD1 | TRBJ2-1 | . | TRBV2 | TGTGCCAGCAAGGACAGGAAGGCGCTCGATGAGCAGTTCTTC | CASKDRKALDEQFF
. | TRBJ2-7 | . | TRBV9 | TGTGCCAGCAGCGTAGTGCGAAGGGGGGCTCAGGACAGGATCTACGAGCAGTACTTC | CASSVVRRGAQDRIYEQYF
TRBD2 | TRBJ2-3 | . | TRBV7-3 | TGTGCCAGCAGCCCTCGGACTAGCGGGAGGTCAGATACGCAGTATTTT | CASSPRTSGRSDTQYF
. | TRBJ2-7 | . | TRBV19 | TGTGCCAGTAGACTAACAGGCTTCGAACCCTACGAGCAGTACTTC | CASRLTGFEPYEQYF
. | TRBJ2-7 | few | TRBV15 | TGTGCCACCAGCAGAGAGGGTGGAGGCTCCTACGAGCAGTACTTC | CATSREGGGSYEQYF
TRBD2 | TRBJ2-1 | once | TRBV7-7 | TGTGCTAGCAGCACCGGGACTAGCGGGATCAATGAGCAGTTCTTC | CASSTGTSGINEQFF
TRBD2 | TRBJ2-3 | . | TRBV6-6 | TGTGCCAGCAGTCCTCGGGCTAGCGGGACCCTCACAGATACGCAGTATTTT | CASSPRASGTLTDTQYF
TRBD1 | TRBJ1-2 | . | TRBV19 | TGTGCCAGTAGTGCTCGACAGGGGGCTAACTATGGCTACACCTTC | CASSARQGANYGYTF
. | TRBJ2-1 | once | TRBV7-2 | TGTGCCAGCAGCTCCGCGGCGGCCTCACGGAATGAGCAGTTCTTC | CASSSAAASRNEQFF
. | TRBJ1-1 | once | TRBV7-9 | TGTGCCAGCAGCTTTTCAGGGGCAAACACTGAAGCTTTCTTT | CASSFSGANTEAFF
TRBD2 | TRBJ2-7 | . | TRBV28 | TGTGCCAGCAGTCCTAGCGGGAGCGTGGAGCAGTACTTC | CASSPSGSVEQYF
. | TRBJ2-5 | . | TRBV7-3 | TGTGCCAGCAGCCGCCGGGATCTCAAGACCCAGTACTTC | CASSRRDLKTQYF
. | TRBJ2-2 | . | TRBV19 | TGTGCCAGTGCCCGAGGCGCGTCCCCCCCAACCGGGGAGCTGTTTTTT | CASARGASPPTGELFF
. | TRBJ1-2 | . | TRBV6-6 | TGTGCCAGCAGTCCAGGAAGGGGGGGCTATGGCTACACCTTC | CASSPGRGGYGYTF
. | TRBJ2-3 | . | TRBV18 | TGTGCCAGCTCACCACTAGCGAGCACAGATACGCAGTATTTT | CASSPLASTDTQYF
TRBD1 | TRBJ1-2 | . | TRBV5-6 | TGTGCCAGCAGCTTGGGACAGGGGGCCGTAAACTATGGCTACACCTTC | CASSLGQGAVNYGYTF
TRBD2 | TRBJ2-3 | . | TRBV7-3 | TGTGCCAGCAGCTTAGGTCCTAGCGGGAGCACAGATACGCAGTATTTT | CASSLGPSGSTDTQYF
. | TRBJ1-1 | . | TRBV10-3 | TGTGCCATCAGTTTACCGGACAGGAACACTGAAGCTTTCTTT | CAISLPDRNTEAFF
. | TRBJ1-5 | . | TRBV3-1/TRBV3-2 | TGTGCCAGCAGCCAAGATTGCGCAGGGGATCAGCCCCAGCATTTT | CASSQDCAGDQPQHF
. | TRBJ2-7 | . | TRBV18 | TGTGCCAGCTCGCGCCCCGGGACACCTTCCTACGAGCAGTACTTC | CASSRPGTPSYEQYF
. | TRBJ2-5 | once | TRBV3-1/TRBV3-2 | TGTGCCAGCAGCCAAGTCAGAGGGGGGGCCTGGGAGACCCAGTACTTC | CASSQVRGGAWETQYF
TRBD2 | TRBJ2-3 | . | TRBV11-1 | TGTGCCAGCAGCTCTAGCGGGGCCTTAGATACGCAGTATTTT | CASSSSGALDTQYF
TRBD1 | TRBJ2-7 | . | TRBV19 | TGTGCCAGTAGTATTGGACAGGGGTTCGAGCAGTACTTC | CASSIGQGFEQYF
TRBD2 | TRBJ2-7 | . | TRBV6-2/TRBV6-3 | TGTGCCAGCAGTTACCGGGTGGGACTAGGATACGAGCAGTACTTC | CASSYRVGLGYEQYF
. | TRBJ1-5 | . | TRBV6-5 | TGTGCCAGCGGGCCCCACGTTTCGCGTCAGCCCCAGCATTTT | CASGPHVSRQPQHF
. | TRBJ1-3 | . | TRBV7-2 | TGTGCCAGCAGCTTAGATTACCCGGGCGGGAGAAACACCATATATTTT | CASSLDYPGGRNTIYF
. | TRBJ2-7 | . | TRBV2 | TGTGCCAGCAGTGAAGAAGCCGAGCAGTACTTC | CASSEEAEQYF
. | TRBJ1-1 | . | TRBV19 | TGTGCCACCAGAAGGGGGGAGGGAGCTTTCTTT | CATRRGEGAFF
TRBD2 | TRBJ2-7 | . | TRBV7-2 | TGTGCCAGCAGCTTACTAGCGGGGGAATACGAGCAGTACTTC | CASSLLAGEYEQYF
TRBD1 | TRBJ1-5 | . | TRBV2 | TGTGCCAGCAGCCGGGACAGGGGGCAAAGTCAGCCCCAGCATTTT | CASSRDRGQSQPQHF
TRBD1 | TRBJ1-2 | . | TRBV6-1 | TGTGCCAGCAGTGAAGACAGGGGGCGCGGCTACACCTTC | CASSEDRGRGYTF
TRBD1 | TRBJ1-5 | once | TRBV5-6 | TGTGCCAGCAGCTCCCGACAGGGCGGTTTCCAGCCCCAGCATTTT | CASSSRQGGFQPQHF
TRBD1 | TRBJ2-2 | once | TRBV29-1 | TGCAGCGTTGGACAGGGCAGTACAGGGGAGCTGTTTTTT | CSVGQGSTGELFF
TRBD2 | TRBJ2-3 | . | TRBV5-1 | TGCGCCAGCAGCGCAGGGACTAGCTACCGCACAGATACGCAGTATTTT | CASSAGTSYRTDTQYF
TRBD2 | TRBJ2-7 | once | TRBV4-1 | TGCGCCAGCAGCCAACAACTAGCGGGACCCAACGAGCAGTACTTC | CASSQQLAGPNEQYF
. | TRBJ2-1 | . | TRBV12-5 | TGTGCTAGTGGCCCCTCAGCTTTAGGTCCTCCCAGGGATGAGCAGTTCTTC | CASGPSALGPPRDEQFF